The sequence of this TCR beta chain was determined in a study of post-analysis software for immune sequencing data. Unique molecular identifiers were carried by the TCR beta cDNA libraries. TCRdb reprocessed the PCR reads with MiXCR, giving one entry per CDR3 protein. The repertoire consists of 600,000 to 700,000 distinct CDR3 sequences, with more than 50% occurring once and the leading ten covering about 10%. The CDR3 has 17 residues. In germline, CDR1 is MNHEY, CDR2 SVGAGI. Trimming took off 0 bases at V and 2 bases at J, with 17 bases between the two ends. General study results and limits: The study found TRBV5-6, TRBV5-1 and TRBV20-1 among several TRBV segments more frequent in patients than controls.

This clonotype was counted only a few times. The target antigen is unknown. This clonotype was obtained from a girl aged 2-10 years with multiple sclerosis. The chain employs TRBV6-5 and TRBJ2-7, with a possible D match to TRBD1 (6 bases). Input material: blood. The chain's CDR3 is CASSYSVAGVGTYEQYF. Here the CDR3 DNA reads TGTGCCAGCAGTTACTCGGTCGCAGGGGTAGGAACCTACGAGCAGTACTTC.